The text below deals with one T cell receptor (beta chain). The sample holds other DNA sequences that translate to the same CDR3. CDR1 is LNHDA, CDR2 SQIVND, per germline (reference sequence). This CDR3 is built from 13 residues. V was cut by 9 bases and J by 0 bases, with 9 bases left in between. The record originates from a study of blood T cell repertoires in COVID-19. Whole-study context: Samples representing acute and convalescent COVID-19 were sourced from the United States, Italy and Spain. The analysed material was cDNA or gDNA that came from T cells, B-cell-depleted T cells, or PBMCs.

Per the authors' pipeline: Reference gene primer amplification gave estimated nucleated cell counts. Clones were read by immunoSEQ multiplex PCR, and TCRdb kept only the in-frame ones, dropping some. D and trimming were read from the DNA, whereas the V and J calls and clone size are those reported in that table. The table records about 210,000 clones, 85% to 90% of them present only once. Sequenced sample: peripheral blood. This sequence originates from a man aged 60 to 69 who had recovered from COVID-19. This chain links TRBV19 with TRBJ1-3; D may be TRBD1 (5 bases). The CDR3 sequence is CASRRGSGNTIYF. The CDR3 DNA follows: TGTGCCAGCAGGAGGGGCTCTGGAAACACCATATATTTT.